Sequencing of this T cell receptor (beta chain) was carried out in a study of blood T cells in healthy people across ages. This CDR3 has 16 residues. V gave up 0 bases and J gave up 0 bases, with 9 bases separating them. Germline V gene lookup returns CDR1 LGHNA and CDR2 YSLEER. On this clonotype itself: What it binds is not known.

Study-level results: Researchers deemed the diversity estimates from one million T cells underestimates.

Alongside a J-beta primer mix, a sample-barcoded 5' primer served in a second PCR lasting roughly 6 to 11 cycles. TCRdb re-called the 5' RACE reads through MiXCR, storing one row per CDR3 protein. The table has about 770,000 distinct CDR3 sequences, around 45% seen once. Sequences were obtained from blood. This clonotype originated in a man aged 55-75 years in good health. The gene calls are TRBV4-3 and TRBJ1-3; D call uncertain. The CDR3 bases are TGCGCCAGCAGCCAAGAACAGCGATTCTCTGGAAACACCATATATTTT. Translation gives CASSQEQRFSGNTIYF.